The clone carrying this T cell receptor beta chain was seen a single time. What it binds is not known. This sample is drawn from a study of shared clonotypes between healthy human individuals. The overall study: Samples came from a couple of female and three male donors aged 18 to 49.

Regarding the study as a whole: The study found lower generation probabilities in non-shared clonotypes than in those shared by all four donors.

Using about 190 ng DNA, approximately 30,000 T cell genomes, the sorted-subset replicate PCRs were run. Generated by immunoSEQ multiplex PCR, the TCRdb table keeps only in-frame clones and is missing some. The repertoire holds over 800,000 clones, with 90% to 95% as singletons. Naivety among CD8 cells was defined by CD45RO negativity and positive CCR7 selection, thereby excluding terminally differentiated effector memory CD45RA+ cells. Donors had no recently reported acute infections or vaccinations and were HIV-negative. Trimming took 4 bases from V and 5 from J, leaving 9 bases between them. Looked up from germline, CDR1 is MNHEY and CDR2 is SVGAGI. The CDR3 runs 12 residues.

This receptor was taken from a man under 40 in good health. Sample: naive CD8+ T cells sorted from blood. The genes are TRBV6-5 and TRBJ2-7, with D tentatively TRBD1 (6 bases). CDR3 DNA: TGTGCCAGCAGTTGGGGGACACACGAGCAGTACTTC. It yields the protein CASSWGTHEQYF.